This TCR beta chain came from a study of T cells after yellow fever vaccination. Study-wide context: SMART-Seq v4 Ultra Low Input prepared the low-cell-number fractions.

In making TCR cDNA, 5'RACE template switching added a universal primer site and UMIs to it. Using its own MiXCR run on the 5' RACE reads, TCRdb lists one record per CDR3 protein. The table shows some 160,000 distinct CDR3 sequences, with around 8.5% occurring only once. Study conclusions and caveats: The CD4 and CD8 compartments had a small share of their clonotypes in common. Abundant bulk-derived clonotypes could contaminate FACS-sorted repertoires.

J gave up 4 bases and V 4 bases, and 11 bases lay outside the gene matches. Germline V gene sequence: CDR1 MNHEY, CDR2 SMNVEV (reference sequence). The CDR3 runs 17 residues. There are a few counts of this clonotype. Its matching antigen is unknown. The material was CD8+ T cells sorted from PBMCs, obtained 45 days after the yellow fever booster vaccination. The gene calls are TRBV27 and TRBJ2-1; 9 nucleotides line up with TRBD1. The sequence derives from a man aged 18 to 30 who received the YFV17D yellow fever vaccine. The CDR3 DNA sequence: TGTGCCAGCAGTTCCGGACAGGGGACCGCTATTTACAATGAGCAGTTCTTC. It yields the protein CASSSGQGTAIYNEQFF.